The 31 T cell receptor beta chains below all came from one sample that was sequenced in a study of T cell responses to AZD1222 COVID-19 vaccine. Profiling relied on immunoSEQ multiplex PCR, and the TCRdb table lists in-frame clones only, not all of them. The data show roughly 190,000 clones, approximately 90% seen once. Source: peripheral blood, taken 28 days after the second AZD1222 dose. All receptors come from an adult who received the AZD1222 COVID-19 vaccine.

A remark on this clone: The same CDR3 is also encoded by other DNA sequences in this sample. CDR3 bases: TGTGCCAGCTCACCCGGACAGAACACTGAAGCTTTCTTT. Its protein product is CASSPGQNTEAFF. The chain carries TRBV18 and TRBJ1-1; TRBD1 might be the D (5 bases). CDR3 length equals 13 residues. Trimming removed 3 bases from V and 1 base from J, with 6 bases in between. Germline V CDR1 and CDR2: KGHSH, LQKENI.

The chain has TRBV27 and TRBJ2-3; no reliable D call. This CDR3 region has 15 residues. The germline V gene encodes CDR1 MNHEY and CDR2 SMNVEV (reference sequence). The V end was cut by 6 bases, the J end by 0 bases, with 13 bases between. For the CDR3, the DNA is TGTGCCAGCAGGCCGCAGAGGACCAGCACAGATACGCAGTATTTT. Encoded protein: CASRPQRTSTDTQYF.

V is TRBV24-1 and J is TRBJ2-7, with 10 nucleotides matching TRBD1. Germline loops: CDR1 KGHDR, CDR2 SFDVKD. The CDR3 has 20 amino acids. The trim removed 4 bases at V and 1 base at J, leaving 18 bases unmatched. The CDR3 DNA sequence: TGTGCCACCAGTGACGCCATGGAACCGGGACAGGGGTTTCGGTCCTACGAGCAGTACTTC. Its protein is CATSDAMEPGQGFRSYEQYF.

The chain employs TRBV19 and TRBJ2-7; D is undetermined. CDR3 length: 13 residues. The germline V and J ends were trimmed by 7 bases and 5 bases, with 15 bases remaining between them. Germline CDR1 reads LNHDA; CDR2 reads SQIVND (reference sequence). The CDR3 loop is CASKPSSTHEQYF. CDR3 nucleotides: TGTGCCAGTAAACCCTCTTCCACCCACGAGCAGTACTTC.

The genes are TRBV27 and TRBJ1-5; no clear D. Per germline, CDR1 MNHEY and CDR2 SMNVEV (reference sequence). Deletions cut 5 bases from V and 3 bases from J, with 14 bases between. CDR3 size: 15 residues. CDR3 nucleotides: TGTGCCAGCAGTCGACGCTCCGAGTTCAATCAGCCCCAGCATTTT. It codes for CASSRRSEFNQPQHF.

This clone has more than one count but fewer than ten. CDR3 sequence (DNA): TGTGCCAGCACCCGGTGGAGGGGACTAGCGGGATCGGAGCAGTACTTC. The encoded protein is CASTRWRGLAGSEQYF. V is TRBV21-1 and J is TRBJ2-7; the table names TRBD2, a call not compared with the DNA. TRBV21-1 is flagged as a pseudogene. The CDR3 consists of 16 residues.

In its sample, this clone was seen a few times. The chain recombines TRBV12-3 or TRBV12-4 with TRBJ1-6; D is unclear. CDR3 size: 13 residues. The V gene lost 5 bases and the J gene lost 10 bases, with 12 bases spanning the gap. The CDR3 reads CASSLLEGSPLHF. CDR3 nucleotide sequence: TGTGCCAGCAGTCTGCTTGAGGGATCACCCCTCCACTTT.

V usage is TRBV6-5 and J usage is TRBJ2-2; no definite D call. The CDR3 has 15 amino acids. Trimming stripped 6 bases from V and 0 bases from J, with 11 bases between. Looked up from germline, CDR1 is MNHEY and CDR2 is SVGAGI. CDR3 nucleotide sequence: TGTGCCAGCAGACCGCCCGGCCCGAACACCGGGGAGCTGTTTTTT. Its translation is CASRPPGPNTGELFF.

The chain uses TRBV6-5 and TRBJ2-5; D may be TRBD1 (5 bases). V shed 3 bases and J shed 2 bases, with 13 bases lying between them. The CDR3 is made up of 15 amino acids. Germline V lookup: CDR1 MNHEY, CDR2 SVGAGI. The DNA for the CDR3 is TGTGCCAGCAGTTATCGGTGGCAGGGACAAGAGACCCAGTACTTC. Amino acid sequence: CASSYRWQGQETQYF.

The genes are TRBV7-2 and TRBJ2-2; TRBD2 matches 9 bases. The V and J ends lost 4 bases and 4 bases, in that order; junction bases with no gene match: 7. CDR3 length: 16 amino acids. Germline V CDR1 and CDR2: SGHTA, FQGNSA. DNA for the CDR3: TGTGCCAGCAGCTCCGAACTAGCGGGCCTCACCGGGGAGCTGTTTTTT. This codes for CASSSELAGLTGELFF.

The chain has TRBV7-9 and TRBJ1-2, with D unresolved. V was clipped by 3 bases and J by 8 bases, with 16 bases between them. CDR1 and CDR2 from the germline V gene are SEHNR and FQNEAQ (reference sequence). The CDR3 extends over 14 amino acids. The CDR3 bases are TGTGCCAGCAGCTTCCGGGATTCGTCGGGCGGCTACACCTTC. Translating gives CASSFRDSSGGYTF.

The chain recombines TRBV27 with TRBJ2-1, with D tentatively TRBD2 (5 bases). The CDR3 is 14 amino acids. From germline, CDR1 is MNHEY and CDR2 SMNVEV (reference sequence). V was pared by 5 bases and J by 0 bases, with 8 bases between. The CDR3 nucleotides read TGTGCCAGCAGTACCCGGGGCTCCTACAATGAGCAGTTCTTC. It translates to CASSTRGSYNEQFF.

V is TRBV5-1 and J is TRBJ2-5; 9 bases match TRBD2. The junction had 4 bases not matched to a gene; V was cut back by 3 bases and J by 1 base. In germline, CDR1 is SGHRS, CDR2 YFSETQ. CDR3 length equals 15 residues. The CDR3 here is CASSSLAGAQETQYF. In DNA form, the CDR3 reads TGCGCCAGCAGCTCCTTAGCGGGAGCCCAAGAGACCCAGTACTTC.

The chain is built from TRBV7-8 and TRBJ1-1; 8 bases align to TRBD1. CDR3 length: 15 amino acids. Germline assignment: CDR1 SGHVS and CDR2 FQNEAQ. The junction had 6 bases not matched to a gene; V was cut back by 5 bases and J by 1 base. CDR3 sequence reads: CASSTYRGENTEAFF. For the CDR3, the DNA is TGTGCCAGCAGCACCTACAGGGGGGAGAACACTGAAGCTTTCTTT.

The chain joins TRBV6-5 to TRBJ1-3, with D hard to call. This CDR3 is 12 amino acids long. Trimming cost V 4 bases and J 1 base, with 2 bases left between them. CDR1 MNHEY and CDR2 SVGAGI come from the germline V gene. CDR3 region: CASSLSGNTIYF. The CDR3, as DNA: TGTGCCAGCAGTTTATCTGGAAACACCATATATTTT.

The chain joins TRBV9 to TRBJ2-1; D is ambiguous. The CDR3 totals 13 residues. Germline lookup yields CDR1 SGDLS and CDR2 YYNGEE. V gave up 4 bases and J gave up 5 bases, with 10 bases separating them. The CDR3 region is CASSPRLNNEQFF. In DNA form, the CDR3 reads TGTGCCAGCAGCCCTCGACTGAACAATGAGCAGTTCTTC.

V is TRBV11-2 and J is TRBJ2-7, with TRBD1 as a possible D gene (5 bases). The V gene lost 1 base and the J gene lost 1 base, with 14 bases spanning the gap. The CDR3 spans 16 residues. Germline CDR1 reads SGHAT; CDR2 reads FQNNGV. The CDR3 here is CASSLGVRTISYEQYF. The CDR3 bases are TGTGCCAGCAGCTTAGGAGTCAGGACAATTTCCTACGAGCAGTACTTC. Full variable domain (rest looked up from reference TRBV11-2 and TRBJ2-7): EAGVAQSPRYKIIEKRQSVAFWCNPISGHATLYWYQQILGQGPKLLIQFQNNGVVDDSQLPKDRFSAERLKGVDSTLKIQPAKLEDSAVYLCASSLGVRTISYEQYFGPGTRLTVT.

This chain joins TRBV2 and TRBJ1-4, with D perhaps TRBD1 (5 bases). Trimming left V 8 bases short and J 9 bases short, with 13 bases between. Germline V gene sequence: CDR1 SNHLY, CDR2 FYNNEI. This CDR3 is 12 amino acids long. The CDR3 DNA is TGTGCCAGCTGCCGGGACGGCCAAAAACTGTTTTTT. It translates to CASCRDGQKLFF.

In DNA form, the CDR3 reads TGTGCCAGCAGCTTAGCGGGACAGGTTACAGGCTACACCTTC. Translating it yields CASSLAGQVTGYTF. This chain uses TRBV7-9 with TRBJ1-2; 8 bases line up with TRBD1. V lost 0 bases to trimming and J lost 8 bases; unmatched junction nucleotides: 5. This CDR3 has 14 amino acids. Germline CDR1 reads SEHNR; CDR2 reads FQNEAQ (reference sequence).

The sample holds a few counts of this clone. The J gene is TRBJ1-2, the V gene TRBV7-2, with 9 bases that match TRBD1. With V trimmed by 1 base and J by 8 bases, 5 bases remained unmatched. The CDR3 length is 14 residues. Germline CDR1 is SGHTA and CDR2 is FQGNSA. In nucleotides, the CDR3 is TGTGCCAGCAGCTTAGTAACAGGGGGCTTGGGCTACACCTTC. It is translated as CASSLVTGGLGYTF.

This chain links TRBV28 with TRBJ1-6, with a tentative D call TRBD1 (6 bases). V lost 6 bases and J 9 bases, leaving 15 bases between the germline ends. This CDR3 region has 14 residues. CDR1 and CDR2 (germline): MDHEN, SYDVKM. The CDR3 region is CASSIPGEGSPLHF. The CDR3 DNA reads TGTGCCAGCAGCATCCCAGGGGAGGGTTCACCCCTCCACTTT.

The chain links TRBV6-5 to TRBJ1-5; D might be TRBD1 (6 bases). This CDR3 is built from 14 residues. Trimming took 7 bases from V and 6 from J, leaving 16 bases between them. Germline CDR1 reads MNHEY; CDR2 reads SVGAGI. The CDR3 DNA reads TGTGCCAGCACGGGGGGCCTGCGCGGTCAGCCCCAGCATTTT. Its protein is CASTGGLRGQPQHF.

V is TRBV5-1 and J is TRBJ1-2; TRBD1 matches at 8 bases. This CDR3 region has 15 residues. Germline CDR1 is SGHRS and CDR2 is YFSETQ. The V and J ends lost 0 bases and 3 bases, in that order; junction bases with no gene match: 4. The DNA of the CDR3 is TGCGCCAGCAGCTTGGGGGGACAGGTATACTATGGCTACACCTTC. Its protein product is CASSLGGQVYYGYTF.

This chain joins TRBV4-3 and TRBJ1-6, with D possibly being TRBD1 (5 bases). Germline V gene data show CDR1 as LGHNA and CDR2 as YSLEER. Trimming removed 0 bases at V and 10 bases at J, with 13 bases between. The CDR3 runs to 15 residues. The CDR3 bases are TGCGCCAGCAGCCAAGAATGGGGGATAGGCTCACCCCTCCACTTT. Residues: CASSQEWGIGSPLHF.

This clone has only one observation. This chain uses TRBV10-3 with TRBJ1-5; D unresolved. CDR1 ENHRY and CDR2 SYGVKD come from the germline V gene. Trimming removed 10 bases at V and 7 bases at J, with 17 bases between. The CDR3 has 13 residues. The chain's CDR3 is CATRTPERQPQHF. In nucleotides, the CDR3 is TGTGCCACCAGGACCCCGGAGCGACAGCCCCAGCATTTT.

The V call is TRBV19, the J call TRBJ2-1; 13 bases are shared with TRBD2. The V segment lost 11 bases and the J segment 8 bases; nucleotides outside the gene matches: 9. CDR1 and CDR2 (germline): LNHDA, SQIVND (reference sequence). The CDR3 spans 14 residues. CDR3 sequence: CASQRTSGRYEQFF. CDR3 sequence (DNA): TGTGCCTCACAGCGGACTAGCGGGAGATATGAGCAGTTCTTC.

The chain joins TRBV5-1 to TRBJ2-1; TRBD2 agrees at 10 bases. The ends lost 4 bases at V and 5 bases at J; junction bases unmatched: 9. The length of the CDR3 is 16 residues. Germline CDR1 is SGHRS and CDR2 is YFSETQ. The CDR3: CASSTKLAGDHNEQFF. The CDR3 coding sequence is TGCGCCAGCAGCACGAAGCTAGCGGGGGATCACAATGAGCAGTTCTTC.

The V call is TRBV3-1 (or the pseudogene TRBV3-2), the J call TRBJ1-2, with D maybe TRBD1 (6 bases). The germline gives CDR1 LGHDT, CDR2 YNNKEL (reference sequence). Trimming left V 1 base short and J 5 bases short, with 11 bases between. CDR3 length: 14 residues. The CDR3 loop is CASSQGTAFYGYTF. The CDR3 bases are TGTGCCAGCAGCCAAGGGACAGCCTTTTATGGCTACACCTTC.

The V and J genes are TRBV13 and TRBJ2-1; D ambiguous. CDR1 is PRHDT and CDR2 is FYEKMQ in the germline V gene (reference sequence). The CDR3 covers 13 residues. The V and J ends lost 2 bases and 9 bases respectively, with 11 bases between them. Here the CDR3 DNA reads TGTGCCAGCAGCTTAAGTCCGTCCGTTGAGCAGTTCTTC. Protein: CASSLSPSVEQFF.

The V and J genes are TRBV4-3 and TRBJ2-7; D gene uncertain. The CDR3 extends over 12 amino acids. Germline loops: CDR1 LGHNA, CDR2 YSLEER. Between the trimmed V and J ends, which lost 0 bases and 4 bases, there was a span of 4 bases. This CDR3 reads CASSQDGYEQYF. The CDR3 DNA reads TGCGCCAGCAGCCAAGACGGGTACGAGCAGTACTTC.

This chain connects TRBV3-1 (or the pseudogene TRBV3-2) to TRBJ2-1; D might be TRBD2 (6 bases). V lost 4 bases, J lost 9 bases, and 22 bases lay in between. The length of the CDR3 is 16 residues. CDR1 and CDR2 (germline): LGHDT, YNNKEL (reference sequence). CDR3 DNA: TGTGCCAGCAGCCCCGGGACTCCCCAAACATTATCTGAGCAGTTCTTC. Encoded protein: CASSPGTPQTLSEQFF.